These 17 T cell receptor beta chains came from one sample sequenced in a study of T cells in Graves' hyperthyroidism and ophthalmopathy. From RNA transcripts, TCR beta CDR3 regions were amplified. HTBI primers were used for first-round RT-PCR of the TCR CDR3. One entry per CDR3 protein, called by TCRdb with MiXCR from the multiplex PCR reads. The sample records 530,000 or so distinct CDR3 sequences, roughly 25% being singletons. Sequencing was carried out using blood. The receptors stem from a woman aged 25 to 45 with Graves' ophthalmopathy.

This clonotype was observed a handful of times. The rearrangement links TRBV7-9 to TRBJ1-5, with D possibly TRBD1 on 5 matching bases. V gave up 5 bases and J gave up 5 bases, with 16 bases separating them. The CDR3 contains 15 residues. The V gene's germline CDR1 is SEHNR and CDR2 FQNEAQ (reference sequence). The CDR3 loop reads CASSKGTGGHQPQHF. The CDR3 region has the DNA TGTGCCAGCAGCAAAGGGACGGGGGGTCATCAGCCCCAGCATTTT.

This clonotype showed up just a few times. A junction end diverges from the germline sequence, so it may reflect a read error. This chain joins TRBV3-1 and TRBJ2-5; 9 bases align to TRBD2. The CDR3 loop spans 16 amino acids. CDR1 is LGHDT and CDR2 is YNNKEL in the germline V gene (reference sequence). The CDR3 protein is CASSQGPTSGQETPYF. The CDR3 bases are TGTGCCAGCAGCCAAGGGCCCACTAGCGGGCAAGAGACCCCGTACTTC.

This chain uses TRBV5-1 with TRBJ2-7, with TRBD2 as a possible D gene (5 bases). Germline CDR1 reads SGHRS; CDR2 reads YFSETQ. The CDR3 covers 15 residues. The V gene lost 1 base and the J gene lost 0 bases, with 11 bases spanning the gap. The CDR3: CASSLFGVSSYEQYF. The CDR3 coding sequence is TGCGCCAGCAGCTTGTTCGGGGTGAGCTCCTACGAGCAGTACTTC.

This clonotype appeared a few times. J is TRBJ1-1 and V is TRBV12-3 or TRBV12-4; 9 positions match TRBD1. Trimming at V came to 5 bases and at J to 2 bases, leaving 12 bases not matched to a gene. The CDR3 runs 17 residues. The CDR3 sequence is CASSPDRGLGLNTEAFF. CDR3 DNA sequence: TGTGCCAGCAGTCCTGACAGGGGGTTGGGTCTCAACACTGAAGCTTTCTTT.

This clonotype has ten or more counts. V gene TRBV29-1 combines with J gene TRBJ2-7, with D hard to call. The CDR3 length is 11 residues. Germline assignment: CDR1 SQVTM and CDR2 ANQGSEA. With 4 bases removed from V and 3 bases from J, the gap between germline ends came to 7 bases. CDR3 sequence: CSVAWNYEQYF. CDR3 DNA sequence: TGCAGCGTTGCGTGGAACTACGAGCAGTACTTC.

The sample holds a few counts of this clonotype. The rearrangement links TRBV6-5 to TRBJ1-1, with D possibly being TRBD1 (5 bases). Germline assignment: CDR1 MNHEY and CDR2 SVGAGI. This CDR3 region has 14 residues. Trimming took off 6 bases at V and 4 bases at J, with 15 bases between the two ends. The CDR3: CASSYDSVGTEAFF. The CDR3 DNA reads TGTGCCAGCAGCTACGACAGTGTCGGCACTGAAGCTTTCTTT.

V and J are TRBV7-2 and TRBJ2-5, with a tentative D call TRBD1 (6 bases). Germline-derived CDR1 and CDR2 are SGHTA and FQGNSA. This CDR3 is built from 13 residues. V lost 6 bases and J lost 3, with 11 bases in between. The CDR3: CASRRAGEETQYF. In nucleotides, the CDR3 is TGTGCCAGCAGACGCGCAGGGGAAGAGACCCAGTACTTC.

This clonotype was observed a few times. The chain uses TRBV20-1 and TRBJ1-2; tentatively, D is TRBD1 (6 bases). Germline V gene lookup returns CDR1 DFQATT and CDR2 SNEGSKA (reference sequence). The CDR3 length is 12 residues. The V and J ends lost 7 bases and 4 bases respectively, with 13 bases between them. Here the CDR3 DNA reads TGCAGTGTTAAACAGGGACTCTATGGCTACACCTTC. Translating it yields CSVKQGLYGYTF.

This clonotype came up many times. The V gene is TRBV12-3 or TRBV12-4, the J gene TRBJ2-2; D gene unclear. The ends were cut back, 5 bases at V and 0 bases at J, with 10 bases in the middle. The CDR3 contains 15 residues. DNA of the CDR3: TGTGCCAGCAGTAGATCAACGCCGAACACCGGGGAGCTGTTTTTT. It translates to CASSRSTPNTGELFF.

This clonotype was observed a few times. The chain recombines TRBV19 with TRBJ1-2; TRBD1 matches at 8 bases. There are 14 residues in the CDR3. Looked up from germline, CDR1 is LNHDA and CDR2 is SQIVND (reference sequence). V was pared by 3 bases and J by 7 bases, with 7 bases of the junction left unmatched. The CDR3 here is CASSIHQGAGGYTF. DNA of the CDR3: TGTGCCAGTAGTATCCACCAGGGGGCCGGTGGCTACACCTTC. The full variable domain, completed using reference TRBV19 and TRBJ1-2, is DGGITQSPKYLFRKEGQNVTLSCEQNLNHDAMYWYRQDPGQGLRLIYYSQIVNDFQKGDIAEGYSVSREKKESFPLTVTSAQKNPTAFYLCASSIHQGAGGYTFGSGTRLTVV.

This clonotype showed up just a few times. For the CDR3, the DNA is TGTGCCAGCAGCTTATCTGGGACAGAACAAGAGACCCAGTACTTC. It specifies CASSLSGTEQETQYF. The V and J genes are TRBV7-9 and TRBJ2-5, with 7 bases fitting TRBD1. The CDR3 extends over 15 amino acids. Germline values: CDR1 SEHNR, CDR2 FQNEAQ (reference sequence). V lost 2 bases, J lost 2 bases, and 5 bases stayed unmatched.

Written as DNA, the CDR3 is TGTGCCAGCAGTTTAAGGGAGTTACAGCCCCAGCATTTT. Amino acid sequence: CASSLRELQPQHF. The chain links TRBV6-5 to TRBJ1-5, with D hard to call. Per germline, CDR1 MNHEY and CDR2 SVGAGI. Trimming removed 4 bases at V and 7 bases at J, with 11 bases between. The CDR3 sequence is 13 residues long.

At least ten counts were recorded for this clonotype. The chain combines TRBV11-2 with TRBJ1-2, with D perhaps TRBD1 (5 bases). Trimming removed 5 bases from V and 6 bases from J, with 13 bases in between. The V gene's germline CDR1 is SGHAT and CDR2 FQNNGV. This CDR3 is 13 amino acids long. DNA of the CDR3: TGTGCCAGCAGCCCGGAGAGGGGACATGGCTACACCTTC. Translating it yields CASSPERGHGYTF. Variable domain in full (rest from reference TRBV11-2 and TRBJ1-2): EAGVAQSPRYKIIEKRQSVAFWCNPISGHATLYWYQQILGQGPKLLIQFQNNGVVDDSQLPKDRFSAERLKGVDSTLKIQPAKLEDSAVYLCASSPERGHGYTFGSGTRLTVV.

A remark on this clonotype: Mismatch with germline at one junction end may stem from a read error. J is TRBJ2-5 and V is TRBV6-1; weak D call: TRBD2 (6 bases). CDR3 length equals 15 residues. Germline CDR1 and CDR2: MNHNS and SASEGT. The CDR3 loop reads CVSTHQTGVLETQYF. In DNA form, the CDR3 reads TGTGTCAGCACTCACCAGACGGGAGTCCTTGAGACCCAGTACTTC.

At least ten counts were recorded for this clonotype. Here the CDR3 reads CASSPRTSGYSYEQYF. CDR3 DNA: TGCGCCAGCAGCCCGAGGACTAGCGGCTACTCCTACGAGCAGTACTTC. This chain uses TRBV5-1 with TRBJ2-7; 10 bases match TRBD2. Germline V gives CDR1 SGHRS, CDR2 YFSETQ. J lost 0 bases, V lost 4 bases, and 7 bases had no gene match. The CDR3 contains 16 residues.

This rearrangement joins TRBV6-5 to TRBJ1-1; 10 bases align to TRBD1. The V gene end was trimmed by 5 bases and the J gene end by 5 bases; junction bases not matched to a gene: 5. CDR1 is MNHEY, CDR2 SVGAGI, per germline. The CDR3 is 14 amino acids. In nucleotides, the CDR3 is TGTGCCAGCAGTAACCGGGACAGGGGAACTGAAGCTTTCTTT. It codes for CASSNRDRGTEAFF.

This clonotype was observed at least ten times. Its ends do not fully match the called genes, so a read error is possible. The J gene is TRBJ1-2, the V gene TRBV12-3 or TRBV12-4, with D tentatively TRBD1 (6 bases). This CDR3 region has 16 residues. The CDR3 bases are TGTGCCAGCACTTTACAGGGCGGGGGAGTGTTCTTTGGCTACACCTTC. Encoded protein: CASTLQGGGVFFGYTF.